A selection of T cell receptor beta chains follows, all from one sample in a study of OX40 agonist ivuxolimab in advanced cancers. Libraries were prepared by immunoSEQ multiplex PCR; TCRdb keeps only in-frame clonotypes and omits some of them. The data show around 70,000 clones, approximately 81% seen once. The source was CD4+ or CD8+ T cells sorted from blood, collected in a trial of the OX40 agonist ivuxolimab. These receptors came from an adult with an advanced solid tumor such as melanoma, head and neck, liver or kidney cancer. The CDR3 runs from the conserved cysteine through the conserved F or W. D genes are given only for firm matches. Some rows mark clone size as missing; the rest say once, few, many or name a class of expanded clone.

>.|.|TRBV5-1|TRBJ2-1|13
TGCGCCAGCAGTTCGGGCGACTACAATGAGCAGTTCTTC
CASSSGDYNEQFF
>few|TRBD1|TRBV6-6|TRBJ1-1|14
TGTGCCAGCAGTTACACAACAGGGGGCACTGAAGCTTTCTTT
CASSYTTGGTEAFF
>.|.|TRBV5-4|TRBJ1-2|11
TGTGCCAGCAGCTTGGCCGGGGAGCCCGCCTTC
CASSLAGEPAF
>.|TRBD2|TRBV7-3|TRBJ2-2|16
TGTGCCAGCAGCTCAAGACTAGCGGGGGACACCGGGGAGCTGTTTTTT
CASSSRLAGDTGELFF
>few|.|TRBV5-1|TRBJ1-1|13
TGCGCCAGCAGCTTCACGCCCGACACTGAAGCTTTCTTT
CASSFTPDTEAFF
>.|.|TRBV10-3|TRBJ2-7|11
TGTGCCATCAGTGATCTGGAGGAGCAGTACTTC
CAISDLEEQYF
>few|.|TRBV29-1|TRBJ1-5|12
TGCAGCGTTCGGGATAGCAATCAGCCCCAGCATTTT
CSVRDSNQPQHF
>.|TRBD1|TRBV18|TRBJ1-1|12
TGTGCCAGCTCACCACGACAGGGGGAAGCTTTCTTT
CASSPRQGEAFF
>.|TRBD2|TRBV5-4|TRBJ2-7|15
TGTGCCAGCAGCTTGGTGGCGGGGGGGCCCGACGAGCAGTACTTC
CASSLVAGGPDEQYF
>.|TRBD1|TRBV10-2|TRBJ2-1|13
TGCGCCAGCAGTAGGGACAGGGTTGAGGAGCAGTTCTTC
CASSRDRVEEQFF
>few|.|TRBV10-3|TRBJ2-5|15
TGTGCCATCAGTGGGACCCAGCCGGGCCAAGAGACCCAGTACTTC
CAISGTQPGQETQYF
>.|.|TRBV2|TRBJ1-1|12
TGTGCCAGCAGCCAAACGGCGGTTGAAGCTTTCTTT
CASSQTAVEAFF